A single sample is the source of the 27 T cell receptor beta chains below, sequenced in a study of T cell responses to AZD1222 COVID-19 vaccine. Here immunoSEQ multiplex PCR was the method, and the copy in TCRdb shows in-frame clones only, minus some. The repertoire holds roughly 51,000 clones, with 80% to 90% as singletons. Material: peripheral blood, obtained 28 days after the second AZD1222 dose. Receptors originate from an adult who received the AZD1222 COVID-19 vaccine.

The gene calls are TRBV28 and TRBJ2-3, with 8 bases lining up with TRBD2. V shed 4 bases, J shed 5 bases, and the junction held 5 bases outside the gene matches. The V gene's germline CDR1 is MDHEN and CDR2 SYDVKM. This CDR3 region has 14 residues. The chain's CDR3 is CASSSPGGVDTQYF. Here the CDR3 DNA reads TGTGCCAGCAGTTCCCCGGGAGGGGTAGATACGCAGTATTTT.

V gene TRBV29-1 combines with J gene TRBJ2-2; D may match TRBD1 or TRBD2 (5 bases each). This CDR3 is 16 amino acids long. Germline CDR1 and CDR2: SQVTM and ANQGSEA. The germline V and J ends were trimmed by 6 bases and 3 bases, with 20 bases remaining between them. CDR3 in DNA: TGCAGCGTCGCCCGCGGGTGGGTGGGGGACACCGGGGAGCTGTTTTTT. This codes for CSVARGWVGDTGELFF.

The chain employs TRBV7-3 and TRBJ1-3; no reliable D call. V was shortened by 1 base and J by 0 bases, with 10 bases between the two germline ends. The CDR3 has 16 residues. Germline CDR1 is SGHTA and CDR2 is FQGTGA. The DNA for the CDR3 is TGTGCCAGCAGCTTAAACCCGGGGAGCTCTGGAAACACCATATATTTT. Protein product: CASSLNPGSSGNTIYF. The whole variable domain, filled in from reference TRBV7-3 and TRBJ1-3, reads GAGVSQTPSNKVTEKGKYVELRCDPISGHTALYWYRQSLGQGPEFLIYFQGTGAADDSGLPNDRFFAVRPEGSVSTLKIQRTERGDSAVYLCASSLNPGSSGNTIYFGEGSWLTVV.

The rearrangement links TRBV10-3 to TRBJ2-2; 11 bases are shared with TRBD2. Trimming at V came to 6 bases and at J to 1 base, leaving 7 bases not matched to a gene. The CDR3 totals 17 residues. The germline V gene encodes CDR1 ENHRY and CDR2 SYGVKD. The CDR3 loop is CAIRGGLAEGNTGELFF. The CDR3 nucleotides are TGTGCCATCAGGGGGGGACTAGCGGAGGGGAACACCGGGGAGCTGTTTTTT.

J is TRBJ2-7 and V is TRBV4-1; TRBD1 matches 12 bases. Germline V gives CDR1 MGHRA, CDR2 YSYEKL. V gave up 0 bases and J gave up 6 bases; unmatched junction bases: 9. CDR3 size: 17 residues. This CDR3 is CASSQDTPGTGGVEQYF. CDR3 nucleotide sequence: TGCGCCAGCAGCCAAGACACCCCCGGGACAGGGGGCGTCGAGCAGTACTTC.

The V and J genes are TRBV7-2 and TRBJ2-1; D unclear. The V gene's germline CDR1 is SGHTA and CDR2 FQGNSA. Deletions cut 3 bases from V and 10 bases from J, with 16 bases between. The CDR3 is made up of 14 amino acids. CDR3 DNA: TGTGCCAGCAGCTTTTCTGAGCTTCAACAGGAGCAGTTCTTC. It encodes CASSFSELQQEQFF.

The genes are TRBV9 and TRBJ2-1; D unresolved. Germline V gene lookup returns CDR1 SGDLS and CDR2 YYNGEE. The V end was cut by 2 bases, the J end by 5 bases, with 11 bases between. The CDR3 covers 14 residues. CDR3 in DNA: TGTGCCAGCAGCGTGACGCAAGGCAACAATGAGCAGTTCTTC. Residues: CASSVTQGNNEQFF. The full variable domain, its missing parts supplied by reference TRBV9 and TRBJ2-1, is DSGVTQTPKHLITATGQRVTLRCSPRSGDLSVYWYQQSLDQGLQFLIQYYNGEERAKGNILERFSAQQFPDLHSELNLSSLELGDSALYFCASSVTQGNNEQFFGPGTRLTVL.

This clone was seen once. V is TRBV28 and J is TRBJ1-2, with 7 bases that match TRBD1. V shed 6 bases, J shed 1 base, and the junction held 5 bases outside the gene matches. Germline CDR1 is MDHEN and CDR2 is SYDVKM. This CDR3 is 14 amino acids long. CDR3 nucleotide sequence: TGTGCCAGCAGGCGGACAGGTGGTAACTATGGCTACACCTTC. Its protein product is CASRRTGGNYGYTF.

The rearrangement links TRBV5-1 to TRBJ1-2; 7 nucleotides match TRBD1. The junction had 12 bases not matched to a gene; V was cut back by 4 bases and J by 6 bases. This CDR3 comprises 15 residues. In germline, CDR1 is SGHRS, CDR2 YFSETQ. The chain's CDR3 is CASSAARDRENGYTF. CDR3 DNA: TGCGCCAGCAGCGCCGCCCGGGACAGAGAGAATGGCTACACCTTC.

This chain links TRBV27 with TRBJ1-6, with D possibly matching TRBD1 (5 bases). V was cut by 0 bases and J by 9 bases, with 12 bases left in between. The germline gives CDR1 MNHEY, CDR2 SMNVEV (reference sequence). The CDR3 covers 15 residues. The CDR3 loop is CASSLSLGAVSPLHF. CDR3 sequence (DNA): TGTGCCAGCAGTTTATCGTTAGGGGCTGTTTCACCCCTCCACTTT.

CDR3 in amino acids: CASRQEGTGELNQPQHF. CDR3 sequence (DNA): TGTGCCAGCCGTCAAGAAGGGACAGGGGAGCTGAATCAGCCCCAGCATTTT. The chain combines TRBV27 with TRBJ1-5; TRBD1 agrees at 10 bases. CDR3 length: 17 amino acids. Trimming cost V 8 bases and J 4 bases; bases outside gene matches: 14. CDR1 and CDR2 from the germline V gene are MNHEY and SMNVEV (reference sequence).

The chain is built from TRBV24-1 and TRBJ2-7; 10 positions agree with TRBD1. This CDR3 region has 16 residues. The V segment lost 0 bases and the J segment 2 bases; nucleotides outside the gene matches: 3. The germline gives CDR1 KGHDR, CDR2 SFDVKD. The CDR3, as DNA: TGTGCCACCAGTGATTTGGGGGACAGGGGCACCTACGAGCAGTACTTC. Its protein product is CATSDLGDRGTYEQYF.

In its sample, this clone was seen once. CDR3 sequence reads: CASSEGQTYGYTF. The CDR3 nucleotides read TGTGCCAGCAGCGAAGGGCAGACTTATGGCTACACCTTC. The chain links TRBV7-3 to TRBJ1-2; no reliable D call. This CDR3 is built from 13 residues. V was cut by 5 bases and J by 5 bases, with 12 bases left in between. Germline values: CDR1 SGHTA, CDR2 FQGTGA.

The chain combines TRBV7-2 with TRBJ2-7; tentative D call: TRBD2 (5 bases). Per germline, CDR1 SGHTA and CDR2 FQGNSA. The V and J ends lost 5 bases and 3 bases respectively, with 14 bases between them. CDR3 length: 14 residues. The CDR3 protein is CASSRRIGNYEQYF. DNA of the CDR3: TGTGCCAGCAGCCGGCGAATCGGGAACTACGAGCAGTACTTC.

This clone was observed a few times. This sequence joins TRBV19 and TRBJ2-1, with 9 bases identical to TRBD1. Germline CDR1 LNHDA, CDR2 SQIVND (reference sequence). V lost 4 bases, J lost 5 bases, and 6 bases stayed unmatched. The CDR3 loop spans 15 amino acids. The CDR3: CASSKGTGTHNEQFF. The CDR3 nucleotides are TGTGCCAGTAGTAAGGGGACAGGGACCCACAATGAGCAGTTCTTC. The full variable domain, with the rest looked up from reference TRBV19 and TRBJ2-1, is DGGITQSPKYLFRKEGQNVTLSCEQNLNHDAMYWYRQDPGQGLRLIYYSQIVNDFQKGDIAEGYSVSREKKESFPLTVTSAQKNPTAFYLCASSKGTGTHNEQFFGPGTRLTVL.

The chain has TRBV7-3 and TRBJ2-1; D remains unclear. The germline V and J ends were trimmed by 0 bases and 4 bases, with 4 bases remaining between them. This CDR3 spans 13 amino acids. The germline gives CDR1 SGHTA, CDR2 FQGTGA. CDR3 loop: CASSLTRYNEQFF. The DNA for the CDR3 is TGTGCCAGCAGCTTAACGCGGTACAATGAGCAGTTCTTC.

V usage is TRBV12-3 or TRBV12-4 and J usage is TRBJ2-1; 12 nucleotides line up with TRBD2. V dropped 8 bases and J dropped 8; count of bases not matched to a gene: 4. The CDR3 runs 13 residues. This CDR3 is CASGTSGFYEQFF. The CDR3 nucleotides read TGTGCCAGCGGGACTAGCGGGTTCTATGAGCAGTTCTTC.

The chain uses TRBV4-2 and TRBJ2-4; D unclear. The CDR3 is 14 residues long. V lost 0 bases and J 5 bases, leaving 8 bases between the germline ends. Germline V gives CDR1 LGHNA, CDR2 YNFKEQ. The CDR3 nucleotides are TGTGCCAGCAGCCAAGAGCTGCTCCAAAACATTCAGTACTTC. Protein: CASSQELLQNIQYF.

This sequence joins TRBV4-3 and TRBJ2-2, with 13 bases fitting TRBD2. With V trimmed by 4 bases and J by 4 bases, 9 bases remained unmatched. The germline V gene encodes CDR1 LGHNA and CDR2 YSLEER. This CDR3 contains 18 residues. CDR3 sequence reads: CASSPRGLAGEVTGELFF. CDR3 in DNA: TGCGCCAGCAGCCCCCGCGGACTAGCGGGAGAGGTCACCGGGGAGCTGTTTTTT.

V usage is TRBV3-1 (or the pseudogene TRBV3-2) and J usage is TRBJ2-7; D unclear. Germline CDR1 LGHDT, CDR2 YNNKEL (reference sequence). The V and J ends lost 0 bases and 7 bases respectively, with 4 bases between them. This CDR3 region has 11 residues. CDR3 region: CASSQDWEQYF. In DNA, the CDR3 is TGTGCCAGCAGCCAAGACTGGGAGCAGTACTTC.

The V call is TRBV4-1, the J call TRBJ2-7; 7 bases agree with TRBD2. V lost 3 bases to trimming and J lost 2 bases; unmatched junction nucleotides: 7. The length of the CDR3 is 15 residues. Germline V CDR1 and CDR2: MGHRA, YSYEKL. CDR3 coding DNA: TGCGCCAGCAGCCACTCAGCTAGCGGAACCTACGAGCAGTACTTC. Its protein product is CASSHSASGTYEQYF.

This CDR3 is CASSSLAELRYNEQFF. The CDR3 nucleotides read TGTGCCAGTAGCTCACTAGCGGAGCTACGCTACAATGAGCAGTTCTTC. The chain joins TRBV19 to TRBJ2-1; 8 bases agree with TRBD2. The V gene's germline CDR1 is LNHDA and CDR2 SQIVND (reference sequence). The CDR3 consists of 16 residues. V dropped 6 bases and J dropped 3; count of bases not matched to a gene: 10. Based on the CDR3 plus reference TRBV19 and TRBJ2-1, the full variable domain is DGGITQSPKYLFRKEGQNVTLSCEQNLNHDAMYWYRQDPGQGLRLIYYSQIVNDFQKGDIAEGYSVSREKKESFPLTVTSAQKNPTAFYLCASSSLAELRYNEQFFGPGTRLTVL.

This chain uses TRBV6-5 with TRBJ2-1; a possible D gene is TRBD2 (5 bases). Trimming shortened V by 4 bases and J by 10 bases, and 14 bases separated the two germline ends. The germline gives CDR1 MNHEY, CDR2 SVGAGI. The CDR3 covers 13 residues. CDR3 residues: CASSFHGGSEQFF. The CDR3 DNA is TGTGCCAGCAGTTTCCATGGAGGATCGGAGCAGTTCTTC.

J is TRBJ2-3 and V is TRBV7-2; 8 nucleotides align to TRBD2. Germline V gene data show CDR1 as SGHTA and CDR2 as FQGNSA. The CDR3 runs to 16 residues. Trimming took 5 bases from V and 3 from J; bases not matched to a gene: 10. The CDR3 nucleotides are TGTGCCAGCAGCGACTCTAGCGGGTTGGGGACAGATACGCAGTATTTT. This sequence encodes CASSDSSGLGTDTQYF. The entire variable domain, with the rest obtained from reference TRBV7-2 and TRBJ2-3, is as follows: GAGVSQSPSNKVTEKGKDVELRCDPISGHTALYWYRQSLGQGLEFLIYFQGNSAPDKSGLPSDRFSAERTGGSVSTLTIQRTQQEDSAVYLCASSDSSGLGTDTQYFGPGTRLTVL.

The chain recombines TRBV5-1 with TRBJ2-3, with D uncertain. The germline gives CDR1 SGHRS, CDR2 YFSETQ. Trimming cost V 1 base and J 2 bases, with 8 bases left between them. The CDR3 covers 14 residues. CDR3: CASSLSETTDTQYF. DNA for the CDR3: TGCGCCAGCAGCTTGTCGGAGACCACAGATACGCAGTATTTT.

In its sample, this clone was seen a few times. CDR3 bases: TGTGCCAGCAGTGAAAGTCCCTACAATGAGCAGTTCTTC. Translating it yields CASSESPYNEQFF. The genes are TRBV2 and TRBJ2-1, with D hard to call. This CDR3 contains 13 residues. From germline, CDR1 is SNHLY and CDR2 FYNNEI. Trimming cost V 2 bases and J 2 bases, with 4 bases left between them.

This clone was seen once. V gene TRBV6-2 or TRBV6-3 combines with J gene TRBJ1-2; TRBD1 matches 8 bases. The germline V gene has CDR1 MNHEY and CDR2 SVGEGT. The J segment lost 3 bases and the V segment lost 5 bases, leaving 5 bases of the junction unmatched. There are 14 residues in the CDR3. The CDR3 DNA reads as TGTGCCAGCAGTCGAACGACAGGGGACTATGGCTACACCTTC. Amino acids: CASSRTTGDYGYTF.